A single T cell receptor beta chain is shown here with its context. Its antigen is currently unknown. The CDR3 length is 16 residues. CDR1 DFQATT and CDR2 SNEGSKA come from the germline V gene (reference sequence). With 4 bases clipped from V and 0 bases from J, the junction kept 2 bases outside the gene matches. Unique molecular identifiers were used in preparing the TCRbeta library. One entry per CDR3 protein, called by TCRdb with MiXCR from the PCR reads. Altogether fewer than 750,000 distinct CDR3 sequences are present, more than 20% being singletons, with the ten largest covering over 12%. This sample was included in a study of T-cell reconstitution after alpha-beta-depleted transplantation in children. Overall study results and limits: Reportedly, alpha-beta T cells present about two months post-transplant originated from several hundred expanded clones of graft origin. Several patients had high TCRbeta diversity at day 60; it came from surviving recipient T cells and thymic progenitors. Newly made T cells mostly supplied T-cell counts and diversity one year after transplant.

The sequence was obtained from a boy younger than two who had a stem cell transplant for acute myeloid leukemia, so the T cells may come from the graft donor. This chain links TRBV20-1 with TRBJ2-2, with 13 bases that match TRBD2. The sequencing used PBMCs, mostly from graft donor cells, collected 360 days after TCRalphabeta/CD19-depleted stem cell transplant. CDR3 sequence reads: CSAKGLAGANTGELFF. In DNA, the CDR3 is TGCAGTGCTAAAGGACTAGCGGGGGCGAACACCGGGGAGCTGTTTTTT.